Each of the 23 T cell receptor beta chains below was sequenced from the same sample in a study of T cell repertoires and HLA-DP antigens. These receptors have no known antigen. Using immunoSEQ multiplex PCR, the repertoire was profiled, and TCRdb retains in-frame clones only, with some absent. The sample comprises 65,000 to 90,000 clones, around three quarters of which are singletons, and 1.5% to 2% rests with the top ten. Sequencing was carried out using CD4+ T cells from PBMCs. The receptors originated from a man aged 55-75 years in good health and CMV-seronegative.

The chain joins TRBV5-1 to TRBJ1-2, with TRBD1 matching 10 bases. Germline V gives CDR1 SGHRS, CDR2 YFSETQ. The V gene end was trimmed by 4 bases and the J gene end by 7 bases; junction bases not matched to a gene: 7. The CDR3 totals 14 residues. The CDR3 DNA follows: TGCGCCAGCAGCGAGGACAGGGGGTCGGGTGGCTACACCTTC. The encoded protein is CASSEDRGSGGYTF.

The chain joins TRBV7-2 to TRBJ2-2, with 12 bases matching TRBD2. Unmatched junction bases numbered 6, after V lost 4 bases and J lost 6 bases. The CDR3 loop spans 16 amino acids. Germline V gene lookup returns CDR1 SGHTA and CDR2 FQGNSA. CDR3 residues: CASSSTSGGYAGELFF. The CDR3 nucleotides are TGTGCCAGCAGCTCCACTAGCGGGGGGTACGCCGGGGAGCTGTTTTTT.

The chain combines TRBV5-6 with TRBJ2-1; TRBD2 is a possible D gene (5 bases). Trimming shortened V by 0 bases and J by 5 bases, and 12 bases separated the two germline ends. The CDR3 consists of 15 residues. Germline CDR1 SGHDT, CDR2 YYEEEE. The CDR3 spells CASSLVRTDNNEQFF. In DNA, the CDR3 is TGTGCCAGCAGCTTGGTCCGGACTGATAACAATGAGCAGTTCTTC. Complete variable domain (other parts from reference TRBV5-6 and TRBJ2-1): DAGVTQSPTHLIKTRGQQVTLRCSPKSGHDTVSWYQQALGQGPQFIFQYYEEEERQRGNFPDRFSGHQFPNYSSELNVNALLLGDSALYLCASSLVRTDNNEQFFGPGTRLTVL.

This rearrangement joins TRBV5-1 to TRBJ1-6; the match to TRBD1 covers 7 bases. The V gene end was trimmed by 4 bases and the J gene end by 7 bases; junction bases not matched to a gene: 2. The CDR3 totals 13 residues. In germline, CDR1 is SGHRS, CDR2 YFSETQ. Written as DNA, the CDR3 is TGCGCCAGCAGCCGGGGACAGAATTCACCCCTCCACTTT. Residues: CASSRGQNSPLHF.

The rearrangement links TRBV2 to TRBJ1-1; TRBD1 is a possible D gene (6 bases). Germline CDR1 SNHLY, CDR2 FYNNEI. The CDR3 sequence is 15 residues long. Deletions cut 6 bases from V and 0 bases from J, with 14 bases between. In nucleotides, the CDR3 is TGTGCCAGCAGACCGGACAGTAGCATGAACACTGAAGCTTTCTTT. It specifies CASRPDSSMNTEAFF.

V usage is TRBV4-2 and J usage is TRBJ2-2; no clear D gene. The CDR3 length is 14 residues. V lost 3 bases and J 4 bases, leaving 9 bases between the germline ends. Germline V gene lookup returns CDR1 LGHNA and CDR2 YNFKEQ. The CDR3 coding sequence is TGTGCCAGCAGCCAGCAAGTAACCACCGGGGAGCTGTTTTTT. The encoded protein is CASSQQVTTGELFF.

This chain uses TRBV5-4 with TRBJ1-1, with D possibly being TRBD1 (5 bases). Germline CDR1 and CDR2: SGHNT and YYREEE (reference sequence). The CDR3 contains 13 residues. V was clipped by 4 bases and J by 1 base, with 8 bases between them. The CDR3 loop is CASSQTANTEAFF. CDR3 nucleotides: TGTGCCAGCAGCCAGACAGCGAACACTGAAGCTTTCTTT.

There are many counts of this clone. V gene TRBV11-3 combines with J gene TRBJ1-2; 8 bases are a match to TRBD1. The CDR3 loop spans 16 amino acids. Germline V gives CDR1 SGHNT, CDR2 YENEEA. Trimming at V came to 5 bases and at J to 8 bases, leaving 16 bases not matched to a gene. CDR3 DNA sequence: TGTGCCAGCAGCACCGCCCGAGACAGGGGCTGCGGGGGCTACACCTTC. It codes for CASSTARDRGCGGYTF.

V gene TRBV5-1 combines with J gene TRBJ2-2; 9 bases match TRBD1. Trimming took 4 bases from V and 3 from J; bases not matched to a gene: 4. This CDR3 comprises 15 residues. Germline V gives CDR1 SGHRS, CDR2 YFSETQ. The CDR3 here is CASSPDRGYTGELFF. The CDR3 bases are TGCGCCAGCAGCCCGGACAGGGGATACACCGGGGAGCTGTTTTTT.

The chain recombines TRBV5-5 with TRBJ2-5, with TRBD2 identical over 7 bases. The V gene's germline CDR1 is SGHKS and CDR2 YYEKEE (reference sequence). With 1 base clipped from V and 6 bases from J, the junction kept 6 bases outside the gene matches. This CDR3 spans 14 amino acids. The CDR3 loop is CASSLLLREKTQYF. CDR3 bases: TGTGCCAGCAGCTTGTTGTTGCGGGAGAAGACCCAGTACTTC.

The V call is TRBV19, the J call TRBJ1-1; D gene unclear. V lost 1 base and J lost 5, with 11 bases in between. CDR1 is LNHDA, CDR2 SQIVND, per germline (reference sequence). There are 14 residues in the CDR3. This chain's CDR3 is CASSIGTVGTEAFF. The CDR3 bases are TGTGCCAGTAGTATAGGGACCGTGGGAACTGAAGCTTTCTTT.

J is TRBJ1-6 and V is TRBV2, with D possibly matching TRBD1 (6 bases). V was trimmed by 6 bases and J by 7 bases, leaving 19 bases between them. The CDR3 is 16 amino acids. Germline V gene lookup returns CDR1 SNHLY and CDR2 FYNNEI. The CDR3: CASSLSGGASNSPLHF. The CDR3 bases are TGTGCCAGCAGCCTTTCTGGGGGCGCGTCCAATTCACCCCTCCACTTT.

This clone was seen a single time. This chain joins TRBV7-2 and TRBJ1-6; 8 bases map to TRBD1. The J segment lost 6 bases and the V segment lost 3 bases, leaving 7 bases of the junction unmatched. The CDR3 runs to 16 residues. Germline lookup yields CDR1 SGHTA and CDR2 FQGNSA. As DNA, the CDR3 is TGTGCCAGCAGCTTGGCCCAGGGGGCTGGTAATTCACCCCTCCACTTT. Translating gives CASSLAQGAGNSPLHF.

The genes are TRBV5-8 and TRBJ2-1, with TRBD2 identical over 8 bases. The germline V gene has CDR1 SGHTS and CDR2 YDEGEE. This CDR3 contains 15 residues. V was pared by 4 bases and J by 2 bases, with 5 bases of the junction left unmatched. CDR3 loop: CASSRAGGTYNEQFF. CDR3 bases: TGTGCCAGCAGCCGGGCGGGGGGAACCTACAATGAGCAGTTCTTC.

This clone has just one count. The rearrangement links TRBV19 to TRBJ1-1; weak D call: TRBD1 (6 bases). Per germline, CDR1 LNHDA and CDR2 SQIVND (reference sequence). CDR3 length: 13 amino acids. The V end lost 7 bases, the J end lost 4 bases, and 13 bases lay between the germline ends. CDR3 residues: CASTRGSTTEAFF. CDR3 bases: TGTGCCAGTACCAGGGGCAGCACCACTGAAGCTTTCTTT.

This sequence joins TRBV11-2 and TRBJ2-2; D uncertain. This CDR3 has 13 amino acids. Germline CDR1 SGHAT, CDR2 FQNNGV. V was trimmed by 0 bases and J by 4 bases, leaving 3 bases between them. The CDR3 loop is CASSLESTGELFF. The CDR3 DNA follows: TGTGCCAGCAGCTTAGAGTCCACCGGGGAGCTGTTTTTT.

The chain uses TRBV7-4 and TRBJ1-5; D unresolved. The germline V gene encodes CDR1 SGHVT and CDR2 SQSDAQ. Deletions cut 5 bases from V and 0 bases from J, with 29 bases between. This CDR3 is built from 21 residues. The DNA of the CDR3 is TGTGCCAGCAGCCATAGAGGGTCGATCGGCAGATTAGGCTATAGCAATCAGCCCCAGCATTTT. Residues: CASSHRGSIGRLGYSNQPQHF.

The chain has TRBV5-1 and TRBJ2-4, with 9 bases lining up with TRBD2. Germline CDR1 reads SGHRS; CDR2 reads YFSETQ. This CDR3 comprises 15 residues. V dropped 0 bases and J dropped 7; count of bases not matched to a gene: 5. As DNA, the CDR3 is TGCGCCAGCAGCTTGGGCGGGGGGGCCGAGAACATTCAGTACTTC. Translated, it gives CASSLGGGAENIQYF.

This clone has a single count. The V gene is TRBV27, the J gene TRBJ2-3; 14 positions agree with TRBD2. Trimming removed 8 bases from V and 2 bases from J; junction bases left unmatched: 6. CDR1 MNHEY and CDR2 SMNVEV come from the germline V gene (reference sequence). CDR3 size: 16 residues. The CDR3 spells CASRRLAGGNTDTQYF. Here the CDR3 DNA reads TGTGCCAGCCGGCGACTAGCGGGAGGGAACACAGATACGCAGTATTTT.

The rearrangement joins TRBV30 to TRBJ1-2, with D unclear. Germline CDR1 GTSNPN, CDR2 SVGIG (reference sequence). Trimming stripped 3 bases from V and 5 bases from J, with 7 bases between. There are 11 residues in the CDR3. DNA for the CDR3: TGTGCCTGGAGGTGGCCATATGGCTACACCTTC. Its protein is CAWRWPYGYTF.

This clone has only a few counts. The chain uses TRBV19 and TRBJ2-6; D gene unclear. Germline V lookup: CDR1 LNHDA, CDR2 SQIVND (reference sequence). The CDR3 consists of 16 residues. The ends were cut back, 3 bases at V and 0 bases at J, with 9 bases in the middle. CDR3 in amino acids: CASSISRNSGANVLTF. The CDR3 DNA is TGTGCCAGTAGTATTTCACGGAACTCTGGGGCCAACGTCCTGACTTTC.

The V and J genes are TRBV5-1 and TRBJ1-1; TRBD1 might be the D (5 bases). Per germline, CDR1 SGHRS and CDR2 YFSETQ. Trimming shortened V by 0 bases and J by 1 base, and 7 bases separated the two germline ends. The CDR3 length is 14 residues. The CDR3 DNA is TGCGCCAGCAGCTTGGGGGGCACGAACACTGAAGCTTTCTTT. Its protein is CASSLGGTNTEAFF.

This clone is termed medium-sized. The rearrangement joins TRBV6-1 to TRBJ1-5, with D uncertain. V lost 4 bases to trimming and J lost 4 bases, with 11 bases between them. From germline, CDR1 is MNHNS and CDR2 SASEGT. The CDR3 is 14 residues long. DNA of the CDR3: TGTGCCAGCAGTGGATCCGGGAAGAATCAGCCCCAGCATTTT. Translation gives CASSGSGKNQPQHF.